Below, one T cell receptor (beta chain) is given with its context. This sample was taken from a study of blood T cell repertoires in COVID-19. Produced via immunoSEQ multiplex PCR; TCRdb's table is partial and in-frame only. The sample shows under 350,000 clones, around 89% of them seen only once. There are 15 residues in the CDR3. Per the germline V gene, CDR1 is SGDLS and CDR2 is YYNGEE. Trimming removed 2 bases at V and 3 bases at J, with 14 bases between. V is TRBV9 and J is TRBJ1-1; D is uncertain. The sequenced sample consisted of peripheral blood. This TCR derives from a man aged 40-49 years with acute or convalescent COVID-19. The CDR3 sequence is CASSVSPRSDTEAFF. CDR3 DNA: TGTGCCAGCAGCGTCTCACCCAGGTCGGACACTGAAGCTTTCTTT.